In this sample, the clone carrying this T cell receptor beta chain turned up once. Antigen specificity is unknown. This sample is part of a study of PD-L1 blockade in urothelial cancer. Study context: Blood samples had a median of approximately 150,000 T cells, tens of thousands of unique TCRs, and clonality approximately 0.085.

Whole-study findings and limits: Clones that were tumor-associated expanded more in the blood of durable-benefit patients at 3 weeks.

This CDR3 comprises 17 residues. Trimming took 0 bases from V and 5 from J, leaving 18 bases between them. Germline loops: CDR1 MGHRA, CDR2 YSYEKL. A spike-in of synthetic TCR analog templates was added to each PCR. TCRdb's table, derived via immunoSEQ multiplex PCR, lists solely in-frame clones and lacks some. The table has tens of thousands of clones, around 90% seen once. Diagnoses among patients were locally advanced or metastatic urothelial carcinoma. This TCR was recovered from a man in his sixties or seventies with urothelial cancer. V and J are TRBV4-1 and TRBJ2-3; weak D call: TRBD2 (7 bases). Specimen: PBMCs, collected around atezolizumab (anti-PD-L1) treatment. CDR3 in DNA: TGCGCCAGCAGCCAAGAGGGGGCGGGAGCGGTTTTAGATACGCAGTATTTT. This codes for CASSQEGAGAVLDTQYF.